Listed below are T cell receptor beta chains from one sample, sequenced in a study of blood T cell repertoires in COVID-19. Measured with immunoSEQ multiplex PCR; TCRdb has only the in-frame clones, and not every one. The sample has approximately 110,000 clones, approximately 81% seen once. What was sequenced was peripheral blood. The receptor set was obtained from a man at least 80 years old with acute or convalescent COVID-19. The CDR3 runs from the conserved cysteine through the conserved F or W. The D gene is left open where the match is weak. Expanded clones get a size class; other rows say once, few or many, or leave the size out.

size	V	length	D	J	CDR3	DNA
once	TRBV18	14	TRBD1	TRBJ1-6	CASSPGTGNSPLHF	TGTGCCAGCTCACCCGGGACAGGGAACTCACCCCTCCACTTT
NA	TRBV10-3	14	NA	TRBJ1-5	CAIRAQNSNQPQHF	TGTGCCATCAGGGCACAAAATAGCAATCAGCCCCAGCATTTT
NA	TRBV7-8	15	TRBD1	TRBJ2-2	CASSQRDRASGELFF	TGTGCCAGCAGCCAAAGGGACAGGGCGTCCGGGGAGCTGTTTTTT
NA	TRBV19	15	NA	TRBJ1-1	CASSNSGSWTGEAFF	TGTGCCAGTAGTAATAGCGGGTCCTGGACGGGTGAAGCTTTCTTT
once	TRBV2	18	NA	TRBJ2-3	CASSILGLAGDNTDTQYF	NA
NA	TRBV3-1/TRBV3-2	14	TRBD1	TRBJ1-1	CASSQPGQGLGAFF	TGTGCCAGCAGCCAACCGGGACAGGGGCTCGGGGCTTTCTTT
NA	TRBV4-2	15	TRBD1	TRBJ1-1	CASSQEGTVNTEAFF	TGTGCCAGCAGCCAAGAGGGGACAGTGAACACTGAAGCTTTCTTT
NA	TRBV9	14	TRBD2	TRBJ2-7	CASSVLAETYEQYF	TGTGCCAGCAGCGTTCTAGCGGAAACCTACGAGCAGTACTTC
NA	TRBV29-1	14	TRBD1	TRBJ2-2	CSVSGTVNTGELFF	TGCAGCGTGTCCGGGACAGTTAACACCGGGGAGCTGTTTTTT
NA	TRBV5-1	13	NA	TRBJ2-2	CASSQQGTGELFF	TGCGCCAGCAGCCAACAGGGAACCGGGGAGCTGTTTTTT
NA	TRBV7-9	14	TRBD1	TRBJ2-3	CASSYTGGADTQYF	TGTGCCAGCAGCTATACAGGGGGCGCAGATACGCAGTATTTT
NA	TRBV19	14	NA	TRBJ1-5	CASSIVRGDQPQHF	TGTGCCAGTAGCATCGTCAGGGGAGACCAGCCCCAGCATTTT
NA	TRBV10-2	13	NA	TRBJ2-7	CASHGQSSYEQYF	TGCGCCAGCCATGGACAGAGCTCCTACGAGCAGTACTTC
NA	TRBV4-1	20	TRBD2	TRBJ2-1	CASSPPLRLAGGSSYNEQFF	TGCGCCAGCAGCCCCCCCCTCAGGCTAGCGGGAGGGAGCTCCTACAATGAGCAGTTCTTC
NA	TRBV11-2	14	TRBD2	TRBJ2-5	CASSLGTSRETQYF	TGTGCCAGCAGCTTAGGGACTAGCAGGGAGACCCAGTACTTC
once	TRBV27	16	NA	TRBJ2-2	CASSLTGTTNTGELFF	TGTGCCAGCAGTTTAACTGGGACAACGAACACCGGGGAGCTGTTTTTT
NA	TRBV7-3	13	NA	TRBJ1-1	CASSATGNTEAFF	TGTGCCAGCAGCGCCACAGGGAACACTGAAGCTTTCTTT
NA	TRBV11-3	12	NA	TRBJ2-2	CASSRDTGELFF	TGTGCCAGCAGCCGGGATACCGGGGAGCTGTTTTTT
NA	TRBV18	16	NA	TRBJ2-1	CASSLSSGSAYNEQFF	TGTGCCAGCTCATTATCTTCCGGGAGTGCTTACAATGAGCAGTTCTTC
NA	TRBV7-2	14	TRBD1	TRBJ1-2	CASSLVRGGLGYTF	TGTGCCAGCAGCTTAGTAAGAGGGGGCCTTGGCTACACCTTC